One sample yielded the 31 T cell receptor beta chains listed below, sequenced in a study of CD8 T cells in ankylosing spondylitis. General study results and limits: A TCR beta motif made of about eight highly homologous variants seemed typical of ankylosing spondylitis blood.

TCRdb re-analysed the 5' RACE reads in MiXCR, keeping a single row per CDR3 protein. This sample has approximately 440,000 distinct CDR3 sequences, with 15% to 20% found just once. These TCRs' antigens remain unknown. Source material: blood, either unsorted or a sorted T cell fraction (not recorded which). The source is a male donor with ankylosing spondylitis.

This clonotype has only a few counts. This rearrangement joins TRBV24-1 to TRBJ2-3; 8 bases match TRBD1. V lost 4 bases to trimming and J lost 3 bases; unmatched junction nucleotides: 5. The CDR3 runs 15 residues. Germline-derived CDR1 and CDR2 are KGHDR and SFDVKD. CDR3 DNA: TGTGCCACCAGTGAGTCCAGGGGGCGGACAGATACGCAGTATTTT. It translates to CATSESRGRTDTQYF.

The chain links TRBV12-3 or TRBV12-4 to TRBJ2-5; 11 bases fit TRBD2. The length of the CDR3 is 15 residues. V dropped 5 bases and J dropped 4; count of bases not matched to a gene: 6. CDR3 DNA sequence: TGTGCCAGCAGTAAACTAGCGGGAGTTCGAGAGACCCAGTACTTC. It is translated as CASSKLAGVRETQYF.

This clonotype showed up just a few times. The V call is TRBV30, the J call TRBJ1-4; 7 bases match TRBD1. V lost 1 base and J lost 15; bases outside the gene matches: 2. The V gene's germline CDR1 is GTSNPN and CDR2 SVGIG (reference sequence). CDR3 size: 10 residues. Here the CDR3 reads CAWSGTGLFF. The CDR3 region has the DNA TGTGCCTGGAGTGGGACAGGTTTGTTTTTT.

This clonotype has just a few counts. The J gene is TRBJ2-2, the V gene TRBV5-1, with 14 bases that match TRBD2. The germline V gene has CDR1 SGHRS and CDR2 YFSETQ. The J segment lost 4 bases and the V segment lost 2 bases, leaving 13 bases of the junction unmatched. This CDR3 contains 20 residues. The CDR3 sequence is CASSLPTGRLAGGITGELFF. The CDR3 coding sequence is TGCGCCAGCAGCTTACCGACCGGCCGACTAGCGGGAGGGATCACCGGGGAGCTGTTTTTT.

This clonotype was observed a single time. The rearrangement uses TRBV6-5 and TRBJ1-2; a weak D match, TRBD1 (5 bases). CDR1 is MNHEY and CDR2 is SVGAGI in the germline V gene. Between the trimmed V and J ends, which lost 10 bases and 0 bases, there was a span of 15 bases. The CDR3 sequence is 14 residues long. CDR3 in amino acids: CATTRDRANYGYTF. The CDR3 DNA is TGTGCCACCACCCGGGACCGGGCTAACTATGGCTACACCTTC.

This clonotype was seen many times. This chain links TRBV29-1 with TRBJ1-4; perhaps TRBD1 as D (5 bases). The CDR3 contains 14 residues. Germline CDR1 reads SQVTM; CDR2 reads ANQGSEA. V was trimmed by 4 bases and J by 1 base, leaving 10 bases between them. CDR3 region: CSVVGGGTNEKLFF. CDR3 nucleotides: TGCAGCGTTGTCGGGGGTGGAACTAATGAAAAACTGTTTTTT.

The CDR3 DNA reads TGCAGTGCTAGCGGGCCTAGCGGGGGAAGGGTCCGAACAGATACGCAGTATTTT. Its protein product is CSASGPSGGRVRTDTQYF. This chain connects TRBV20-1 to TRBJ2-3; 10 nucleotides align to TRBD2. Germline values: CDR1 DFQATT, CDR2 SNEGSKA (reference sequence). V was clipped by 3 bases and J by 3 bases; unmatched bases: 15. This CDR3 has 18 residues.

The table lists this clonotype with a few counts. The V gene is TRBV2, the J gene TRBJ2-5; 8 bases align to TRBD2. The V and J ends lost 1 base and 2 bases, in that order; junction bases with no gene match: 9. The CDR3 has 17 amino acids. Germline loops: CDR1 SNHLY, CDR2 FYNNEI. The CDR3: CASSEEGLRGGQETQYF. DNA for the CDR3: TGTGCCAGCAGTGAAGAGGGCCTTCGCGGGGGGCAAGAGACCCAGTACTTC. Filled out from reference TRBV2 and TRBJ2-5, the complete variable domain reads EPEVTQTPSHQVTQMGQEVILRCVPISNHLYFYWYRQILGQKVEFLVSFYNNEISEKSEIFDDQFSVERPDGSNFTLKIRSTKLEDSAMYFCASSEEGLRGGQETQYFGPGTRLLVL.

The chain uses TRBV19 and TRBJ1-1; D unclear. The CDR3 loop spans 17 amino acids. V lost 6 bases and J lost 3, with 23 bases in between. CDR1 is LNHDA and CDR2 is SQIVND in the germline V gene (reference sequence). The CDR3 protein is CASSPGVLVLADTEAFF. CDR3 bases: TGTGCCAGTAGCCCCGGTGTCCTAGTCTTAGCGGACACTGAAGCTTTCTTT.

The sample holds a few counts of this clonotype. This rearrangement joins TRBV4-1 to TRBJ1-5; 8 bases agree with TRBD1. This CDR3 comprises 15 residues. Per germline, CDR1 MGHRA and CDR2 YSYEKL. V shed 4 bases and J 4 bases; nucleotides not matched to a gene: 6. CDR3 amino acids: CASSPTTGANQPQHF. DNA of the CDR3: TGCGCCAGCAGCCCTACGACAGGGGCGAATCAGCCCCAGCATTTT.

The CDR3 DNA sequence: TGTGCCATCAGTGATTCGAAGAACACTGAAGCTTTCTTT. It codes for CAISDSKNTEAFF. The gene calls are TRBV10-3 and TRBJ1-1; D gene ambiguous. The ends were cut back, 3 bases at V and 1 base at J, with 6 bases in the middle. This CDR3 contains 13 residues. Germline V gene data show CDR1 as ENHRY and CDR2 as SYGVKD.

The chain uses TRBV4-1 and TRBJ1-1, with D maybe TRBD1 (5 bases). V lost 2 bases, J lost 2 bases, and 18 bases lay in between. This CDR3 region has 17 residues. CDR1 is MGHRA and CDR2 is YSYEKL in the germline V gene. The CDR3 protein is CASSQFFSTASNTEAFF. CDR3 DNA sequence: TGCGCCAGCAGCCAATTCTTCTCGACAGCGTCTAACACTGAAGCTTTCTTT.

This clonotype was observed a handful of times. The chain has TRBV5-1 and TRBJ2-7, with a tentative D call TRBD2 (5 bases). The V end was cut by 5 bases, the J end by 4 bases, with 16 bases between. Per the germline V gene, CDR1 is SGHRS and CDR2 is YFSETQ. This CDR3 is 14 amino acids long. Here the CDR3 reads CASSRSGEPYEQYF. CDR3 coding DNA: TGCGCCAGCAGTCGTTCCGGGGAGCCATACGAGCAGTACTTC.

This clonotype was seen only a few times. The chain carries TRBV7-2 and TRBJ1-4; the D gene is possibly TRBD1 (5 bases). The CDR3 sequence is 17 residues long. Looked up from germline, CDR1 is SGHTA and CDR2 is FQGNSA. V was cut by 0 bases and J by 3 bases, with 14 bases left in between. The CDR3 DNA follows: TGTGCCAGCAGCTTAGCGTCGCGGAGGGGCCCTAATGAAAAACTGTTTTTT. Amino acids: CASSLASRRGPNEKLFF.

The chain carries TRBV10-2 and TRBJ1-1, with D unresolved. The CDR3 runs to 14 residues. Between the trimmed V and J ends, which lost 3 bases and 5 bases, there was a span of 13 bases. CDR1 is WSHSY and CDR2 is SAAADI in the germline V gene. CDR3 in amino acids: CASSDRTRSTEAFF. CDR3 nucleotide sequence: TGCGCCAGCAGTGACAGGACGAGATCAACTGAAGCTTTCTTT.

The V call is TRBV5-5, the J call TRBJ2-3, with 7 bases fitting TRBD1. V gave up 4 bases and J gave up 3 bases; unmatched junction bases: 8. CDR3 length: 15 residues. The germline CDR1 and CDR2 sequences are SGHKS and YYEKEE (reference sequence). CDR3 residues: CASSRKGASTDTQYF. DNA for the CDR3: TGTGCCAGCAGCCGGAAGGGGGCGAGTACAGATACGCAGTATTTT.

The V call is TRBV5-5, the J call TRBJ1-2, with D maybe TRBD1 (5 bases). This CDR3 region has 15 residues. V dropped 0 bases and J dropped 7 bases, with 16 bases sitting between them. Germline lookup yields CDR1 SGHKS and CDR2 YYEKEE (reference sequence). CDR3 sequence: CASSLAWGGVVGYTF. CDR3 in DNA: TGTGCCAGCAGCTTGGCCTGGGGGGGAGTTGTTGGCTACACCTTC.

CDR3 loop: CASSDPGRNTGELFF. In nucleotides, the CDR3 is TGTGCCAGCAGTGATCCGGGCAGAAACACCGGGGAGCTGTTTTTT. The rearrangement joins TRBV25-1 to TRBJ2-2; D ambiguous. The germline V gene encodes CDR1 MGHDK and CDR2 SYGVNS. The V end was cut by 3 bases, the J end by 2 bases, with 10 bases between. CDR3 size: 15 residues.

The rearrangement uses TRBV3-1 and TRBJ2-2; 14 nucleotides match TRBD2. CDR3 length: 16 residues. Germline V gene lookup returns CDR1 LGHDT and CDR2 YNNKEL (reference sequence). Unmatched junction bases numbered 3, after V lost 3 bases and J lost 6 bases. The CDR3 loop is CASSQGLAGDAGELFF. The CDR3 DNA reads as TGTGCCAGCAGCCAGGGACTAGCGGGGGACGCCGGGGAGCTGTTTTTT.

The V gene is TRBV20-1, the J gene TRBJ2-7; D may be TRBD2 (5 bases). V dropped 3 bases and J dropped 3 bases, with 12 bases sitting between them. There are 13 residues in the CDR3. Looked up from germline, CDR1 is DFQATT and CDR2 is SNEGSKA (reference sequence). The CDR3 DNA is TGCAGTGCTAGCCCCGCGGGCGGCTACGAGCAGTACTTC. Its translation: CSASPAGGYEQYF.

The CDR3 sequence is CAISTSGGAYNEQFF. CDR3 DNA: TGTGCCATCAGTACCAGCGGGGGGGCTTACAATGAGCAGTTCTTC. This chain links TRBV10-3 with TRBJ2-1; 10 nucleotides align to TRBD2. Germline CDR1 and CDR2: ENHRY and SYGVKD. CDR3 length: 15 residues. Trimming cost V 5 bases and J 4 bases; bases outside gene matches: 5.

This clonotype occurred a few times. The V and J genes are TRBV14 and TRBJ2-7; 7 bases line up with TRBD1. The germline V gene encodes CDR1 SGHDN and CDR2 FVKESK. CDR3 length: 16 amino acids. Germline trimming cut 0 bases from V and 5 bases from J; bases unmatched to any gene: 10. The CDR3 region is CASSQEPRPTGHEQYF. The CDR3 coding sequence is TGTGCCAGCAGCCAAGAGCCCCGGCCGACAGGGCACGAGCAGTACTTC. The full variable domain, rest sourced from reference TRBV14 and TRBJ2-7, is EAGVTQFPSHSVIEKGQTVTLRCDPISGHDNLYWYRRVMGKEIKFLLHFVKESKQDESGMPNNRFLAERTGGTYSTLKVQPAELEDSGVYFCASSQEPRPTGHEQYFGPGTRLTVT.

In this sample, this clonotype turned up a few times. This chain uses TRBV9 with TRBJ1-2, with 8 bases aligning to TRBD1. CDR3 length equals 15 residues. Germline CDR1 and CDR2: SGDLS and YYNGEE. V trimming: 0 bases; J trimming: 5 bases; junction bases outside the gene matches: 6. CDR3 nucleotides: TGTGCCAGCAGCGTAGACGGACAGGGACGATATGGCTACACCTTC. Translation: CASSVDGQGRYGYTF.

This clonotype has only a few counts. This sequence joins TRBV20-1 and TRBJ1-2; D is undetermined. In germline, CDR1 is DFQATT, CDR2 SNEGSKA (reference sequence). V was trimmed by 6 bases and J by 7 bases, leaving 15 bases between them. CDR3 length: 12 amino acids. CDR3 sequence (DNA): TGCAGTGCCCGAGTGTGGGGTACTGGCTACACCTTC. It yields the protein CSARVWGTGYTF.

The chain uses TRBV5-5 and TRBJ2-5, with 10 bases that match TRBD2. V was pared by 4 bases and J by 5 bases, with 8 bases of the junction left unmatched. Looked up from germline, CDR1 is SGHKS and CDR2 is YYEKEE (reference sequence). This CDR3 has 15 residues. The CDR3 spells CASSPLAGVSETQYF. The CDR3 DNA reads TGTGCCAGCAGCCCCCTAGCGGGAGTTAGCGAGACCCAGTACTTC.

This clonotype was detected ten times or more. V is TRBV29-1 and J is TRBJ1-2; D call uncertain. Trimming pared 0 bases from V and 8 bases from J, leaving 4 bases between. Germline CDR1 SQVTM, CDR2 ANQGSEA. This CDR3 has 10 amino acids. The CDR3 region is CSVEENGYTF. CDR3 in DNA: TGCAGCGTTGAAGAAAACGGCTACACCTTC.

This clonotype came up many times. DNA for the CDR3: TGTGCCAGCAGCATGGGATTGAGCACCGGGGAGCTGTTTTTT. It specifies CASSMGLSTGELFF. V gene TRBV6-1 combines with J gene TRBJ2-2; no reliable D call. Trimming left V 6 bases short and J 4 bases short, with 12 bases between. This CDR3 is 14 amino acids long. Germline CDR1 MNHNS, CDR2 SASEGT.

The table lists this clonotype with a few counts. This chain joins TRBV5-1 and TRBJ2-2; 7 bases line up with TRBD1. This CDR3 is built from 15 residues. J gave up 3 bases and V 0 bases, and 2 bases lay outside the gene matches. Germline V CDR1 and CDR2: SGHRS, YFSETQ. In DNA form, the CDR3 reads TGCGCCAGCAGCTTGGGAGGGGGCCACACCGGGGAGCTGTTTTTT. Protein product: CASSLGGGHTGELFF. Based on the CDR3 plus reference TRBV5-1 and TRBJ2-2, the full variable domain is KAGVTQTPRYLIKTRGQQVTLSCSPISGHRSVSWYQQTPGQGLQFLFEYFSETQRNKGNFPGRFSGRQFSNSRSEMNVSTLELGDSALYLCASSLGGGHTGELFFGEGSRLTVL.

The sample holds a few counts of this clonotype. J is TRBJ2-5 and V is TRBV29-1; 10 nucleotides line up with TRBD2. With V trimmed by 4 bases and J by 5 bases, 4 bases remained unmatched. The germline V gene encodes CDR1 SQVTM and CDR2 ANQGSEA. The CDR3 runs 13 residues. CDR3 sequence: CSVVPSGSETQYF. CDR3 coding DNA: TGCAGCGTTGTTCCTAGCGGGAGTGAGACCCAGTACTTC.

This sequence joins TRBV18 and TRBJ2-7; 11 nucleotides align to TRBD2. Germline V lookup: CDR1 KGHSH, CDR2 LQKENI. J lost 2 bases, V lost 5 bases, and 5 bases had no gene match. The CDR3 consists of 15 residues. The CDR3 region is CASSTRLAGTYEQYF. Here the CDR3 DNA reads TGTGCCAGCTCAACCCGACTAGCGGGGACCTACGAGCAGTACTTC.

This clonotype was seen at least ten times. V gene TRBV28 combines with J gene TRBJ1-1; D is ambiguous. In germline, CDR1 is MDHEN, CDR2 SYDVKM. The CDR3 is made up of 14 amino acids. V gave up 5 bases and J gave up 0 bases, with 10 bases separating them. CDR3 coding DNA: TGTGCCAGCAGTGCGGTGTCGGTGAACACTGAAGCTTTCTTT. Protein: CASSAVSVNTEAFF.